These 28 T cell receptor beta chains were sequenced from one sample in a study of shared clonotypes between healthy human individuals. The table came from immunoSEQ multiplex PCR; TCRdb's copy has only in-frame clones and leaves some out. The table lists 2 million to 3 million clones, roughly 93% of them singletons. The sample taken for sequencing was naive CD4+ T cells from PBMCs. Subset specified: CD45RA+ positively selected. These receptor sequences come from a man between 18 and 29 years old in good health. Some clones in this sample may be carry-over from other donors' samples.

In regard to this clone: At one end, the junction sequence differs from germline, possibly due to a read error. V is TRBV19 and J is TRBJ2-2, with TRBD2 matching 10 bases. The CDR3 length is 17 residues. Germline V CDR1 and CDR2: LNHDA, SQIVND (reference sequence). CDR3 region: CASSIGGSGRNAGELFF. The CDR3 bases are TGTGCCAGTAGTATAGGGGGTAGCGGGAGGAACGCCGGGGAGCTGTTTTTT.

Only one count was recorded for this clone. CDR3 sequence reads: CASSLARPGGGYEQYF. CDR3 nucleotide sequence: TGTGCCAGCAGCTTAGCGCGGCCTGGGGGGGGTTACGAGCAGTACTTC. The rearrangement uses TRBV7-8 and TRBJ2-7, with 7 nucleotides matching TRBD2. This CDR3 has 16 amino acids. Germline V gene lookup returns CDR1 SGHVS and CDR2 FQNEAQ. V lost 0 bases to trimming and J lost 4 bases; unmatched junction nucleotides: 9.

This clone occurred once. Additional DNA sequences in this sample encode the identical CDR3. The rearrangement joins TRBV28 to TRBJ2-1; possible D gene TRBD2, 5 bases. Germline CDR1 is MDHEN and CDR2 is SYDVKM. V shed 3 bases and J shed 7 bases, with 7 bases lying between them. This CDR3 is 12 amino acids long. CDR3 coding DNA: TGTGCCAGCAGTTTGAGGACTAATGAGCAGTTCTTC. Translated: CASSLRTNEQFF.

The chain joins TRBV4-1 to TRBJ2-7; the D is unclear. With 1 base removed from V and 3 bases from J, the gap between germline ends came to 19 bases. This CDR3 has 17 amino acids. The germline V gene has CDR1 MGHRA and CDR2 YSYEKL. CDR3: CASSQAPGEPPVYEQYF. For the CDR3, the DNA is TGCGCCAGCAGCCAAGCCCCTGGGGAACCCCCCGTCTACGAGCAGTACTTC.

The gene calls are TRBV5-8 and TRBJ1-1; 8 bases match TRBD1. The CDR3 is 15 amino acids. From germline, CDR1 is SGHTS and CDR2 YDEGEE. Trimming removed 5 bases from V and 2 bases from J; junction bases left unmatched: 8. The CDR3 bases are TGTGCCAGCAGGCGCTTGTCAGGGGGCAACACTGAAGCTTTCTTT. Translated: CASRRLSGGNTEAFF.

The chain recombines TRBV7-2 with TRBJ2-1; 9 positions match TRBD2. Germline lookup yields CDR1 SGHTA and CDR2 FQGNSA. CDR3 length: 15 amino acids. The V gene end was trimmed by 3 bases and the J gene end by 7 bases; junction bases not matched to a gene: 7. In DNA form, the CDR3 reads TGTGCCAGCAGCTTGAGAACTAGCGGGCGGAATGAGCAGTTCTTC. Translation gives CASSLRTSGRNEQFF.

This clone was detected only once. CDR3 nucleotide sequence: TGTGCCAGCAGCTTAGCGGCGGGACAGGGGAGCCCGCAGTTCTTC. The encoded protein is CASSLAAGQGSPQFF. J is TRBJ2-1 and V is TRBV11-3, with 10 bases lining up with TRBD1. The CDR3 is made up of 15 amino acids. The J segment lost 12 bases and the V segment lost 1 base, leaving 9 bases of the junction unmatched. The germline CDR1 and CDR2 sequences are SGHNT and YENEEA.

In this sample, this clone turned up a few times. The V call is TRBV19, the J call TRBJ1-4, with 9 bases matching TRBD1. This CDR3 spans 15 amino acids. Losses at the gene ends were 7 bases for V and 0 bases for J; bases not matched to a gene: 3. Germline V gene lookup returns CDR1 LNHDA and CDR2 SQIVND (reference sequence). The CDR3 protein is CASKGQGATNEKLFF. The CDR3 nucleotides are TGTGCCAGTAAGGGACAGGGAGCAACTAATGAAAAACTGTTTTTT. Full variable domain (remainder filled in from reference TRBV19 and TRBJ1-4): DGGITQSPKYLFRKEGQNVTLSCEQNLNHDAMYWYRQDPGQGLRLIYYSQIVNDFQKGDIAEGYSVSREKKESFPLTVTSAQKNPTAFYLCASKGQGATNEKLFFGSGTQLSVL.

This chain links TRBV11-2 with TRBJ2-7, with 12 bases matching TRBD1. Germline V gives CDR1 SGHAT, CDR2 FQNNGV. The CDR3 is 16 residues long. The trim removed 5 bases at V and 5 bases at J, leaving 10 bases unmatched. As DNA, the CDR3 is TGTGCCAGCAGCCCGATCTCGGGACAGGGGGCCAACGAGCAGTACTTC. Protein sequence: CASSPISGQGANEQYF.

This chain links TRBV5-1 with TRBJ2-2; 8 bases match TRBD1. CDR3 length equals 16 residues. The V gene end was trimmed by 4 bases and the J gene end by 1 base; junction bases not matched to a gene: 6. CDR1 SGHRS and CDR2 YFSETQ come from the germline V gene. The chain's CDR3 is CASSARTGQNTGELFF. CDR3 nucleotides: TGCGCCAGCAGCGCACGGACAGGGCAGAACACCGGGGAGCTGTTTTTT.

Turning to this clone: One junction end does not reproduce the germline sequence, and a read error may be involved. The gene calls are TRBV2 and TRBJ1-5; TRBD1 agrees at 8 bases. Germline V gene sequence: CDR1 SNHLY, CDR2 FYNNEI. The CDR3 has 15 residues. The CDR3 nucleotides read TGTGCCAGCAGCGAAGACAGGGGTAGAAATCAGCCCCAGCATTTT. Protein sequence: CASSEDRGRNQPQHF.

This clone was observed a handful of times. CDR3: CASSITVGANTGELFF. The CDR3 DNA follows: TGTGCCAGTAGTATAACAGTCGGAGCGAACACCGGGGAGCTGTTTTTT. This chain joins TRBV19 and TRBJ2-2; D not certain. This CDR3 comprises 16 residues. The V gene lost 2 bases and the J gene lost 0 bases, with 10 bases spanning the gap. CDR1 and CDR2 (germline): LNHDA, SQIVND (reference sequence).

The rearrangement links TRBV7-9 to TRBJ1-4; perhaps TRBD1 as D (5 bases). The CDR3 is 14 residues long. V gave up 1 base and J gave up 7 bases, with 10 bases separating them. The germline gives CDR1 SEHNR, CDR2 FQNEAQ (reference sequence). The CDR3 loop reads CASSLVGGGEKLFF. In DNA form, the CDR3 reads TGTGCCAGCAGCTTAGTTGGGGGAGGTGAAAAACTGTTTTTT.

The rearrangement uses TRBV28 and TRBJ1-1; D remains ambiguous. The CDR3 loop spans 18 amino acids. V lost 1 base and J lost 5, with 23 bases in between. Germline loops: CDR1 MDHEN, CDR2 SYDVKM. The CDR3 nucleotides are TGTGCCAGCAGTTTATTAGGGAGCGGGAGGCCGGGTGGAACTGAAGCTTTCTTT. It translates to CASSLLGSGRPGGTEAFF. The whole variable domain, remainder taken from reference TRBV28 and TRBJ1-1, is DVKVTQSSRYLVKRTGEKVFLECVQDMDHENMFWYRQDPGLGLRLIYFSYDVKMKEKGDIPEGYSVSREKKERFSLILESASTNQTSMYLCASSLLGSGRPGGTEAFFGQGTRLTVV.

This chain uses TRBV10-3 with TRBJ2-5; 12 positions match TRBD2. The germline CDR1 and CDR2 sequences are ENHRY and SYGVKD. The CDR3 consists of 17 residues. With 4 bases clipped from V and 5 bases from J, the junction kept 11 bases outside the gene matches. This CDR3 reads CAISAETSGSWVETQYF. The DNA of the CDR3 is TGTGCCATCAGTGCCGAGACTAGCGGGAGTTGGGTTGAGACCCAGTACTTC.

The gene calls are TRBV5-6 and TRBJ2-7; 7 bases fit TRBD1. V was pared by 0 bases and J by 1 base, with 1 base of the junction left unmatched. CDR1 and CDR2 (germline): SGHDT, YYEEEE. The CDR3 is 14 amino acids. CDR3 nucleotides: TGTGCCAGCAGCTTGGTGGACAGGTCCTACGAGCAGTACTTC. It codes for CASSLVDRSYEQYF.

The chain combines TRBV5-1 with TRBJ1-2, with D unclear. Germline V lookup: CDR1 SGHRS, CDR2 YFSETQ. CDR3 length: 13 residues. V was shortened by 0 bases and J by 4 bases, with 7 bases between the two germline ends. CDR3 loop: CASSLEDPYGYTF. CDR3 nucleotides: TGCGCCAGCAGCTTGGAGGATCCCTATGGCTACACCTTC.

The chain uses TRBV29-1 and TRBJ1-2, with no clear D. The V gene lost 6 bases and the J gene lost 5 bases, with 10 bases spanning the gap. Germline loops: CDR1 SQVTM, CDR2 ANQGSEA. The CDR3 extends over 11 amino acids. In DNA form, the CDR3 reads TGCAGCGTGGCCCCCCCATATGGCTACACCTTC. Its protein is CSVAPPYGYTF.

This chain connects TRBV6-1 to TRBJ2-5; a weak D match, TRBD2 (6 bases). Germline V gives CDR1 MNHNS, CDR2 SASEGT. The CDR3 sequence is 15 residues long. V was clipped by 6 bases and J by 9 bases, with 23 bases between them. DNA of the CDR3: TGTGCCAGCAGCGGCGGGCGGGACCCATCGCAAGCCCAGTACTTC. It is translated as CASSGGRDPSQAQYF.

This chain uses TRBV29-1 with TRBJ2-5, with a weak D call TRBD1 (7 bases). V gave up 4 bases and J gave up 5 bases, with 14 bases separating them. The length of the CDR3 is 13 residues. Germline V CDR1 and CDR2: SQVTM, ANQGSEA. The DNA of the CDR3 is TGCAGCGTTGCCGGGCAGGGGGGTGAGACCCAGTACTTC. This translates into CSVAGQGGETQYF.

The chain couples TRBV6-5 to TRBJ1-2; 9 bases line up with TRBD1. V lost 5 bases, J lost 5 bases, and 6 bases stayed unmatched. In germline, CDR1 is MNHEY, CDR2 SVGAGI. The CDR3 length is 14 residues. The CDR3: CASSRYRGQYGYTF. Here the CDR3 DNA reads TGTGCCAGCAGTCGCTACAGGGGGCAGTATGGCTACACCTTC.

This clone was seen just once. J is TRBJ1-2 and V is TRBV18; TRBD1 might be the D (5 bases). The CDR3 extends over 14 amino acids. Trimming shortened V by 6 bases and J by 4 bases, and 15 bases separated the two germline ends. From germline, CDR1 is KGHSH and CDR2 LQKENI. CDR3 DNA: TGTGCCAGCTCCGCCTTTGACAGACCCTATGGCTACACCTTC. This encodes CASSAFDRPYGYTF.

CDR3: CASSSYRPLGYGYTF. The CDR3 DNA is TGTGCCAGCAGCTCGTACAGGCCCCTCGGGTATGGCTACACCTTC. The J gene is TRBJ1-2, the V gene TRBV7-9; a weak D match, TRBD1 (5 bases). The germline V and J ends were trimmed by 4 bases and 5 bases, with 17 bases remaining between them. The CDR3 is made up of 15 amino acids. Germline V gene sequence: CDR1 SEHNR, CDR2 FQNEAQ (reference sequence).

This rearrangement joins TRBV5-4 to TRBJ2-7; D may correspond to TRBD1 or TRBD2 (6 bases each). CDR3 size: 16 residues. Germline V gives CDR1 SGHNT, CDR2 YYREEE (reference sequence). V dropped 3 bases and J dropped 4 bases, with 20 bases sitting between them. The CDR3, as DNA: TGTGCCAGCAGCTCCCTGTCGGGGGCGCGCCGGTACGAGCAGTACTTC. This sequence encodes CASSSLSGARRYEQYF. Supplemented by reference TRBV5-4 and TRBJ2-7, the full variable domain reads ETGVTQSPTHLIKTRGQQVTLRCSSQSGHNTVSWYQQALGQGPQFIFQYYREEENGRGNFPPRFSGLQFPNYSSELNVNALELDDSALYLCASSSLSGARRYEQYFGPGTRLTVT.

The chain links TRBV2 to TRBJ2-7; D call uncertain. Germline V gene lookup returns CDR1 SNHLY and CDR2 FYNNEI. V was shortened by 4 bases and J by 0 bases, with 10 bases between the two germline ends. This CDR3 contains 14 residues. CDR3 sequence reads: CASSGRTSSYEQYF. DNA of the CDR3: TGTGCCAGCAGTGGACGGACGAGCTCCTACGAGCAGTACTTC. The entire variable domain, with the rest obtained from reference TRBV2 and TRBJ2-7, is as follows: EPEVTQTPSHQVTQMGQEVILRCVPISNHLYFYWYRQILGQKVEFLVSFYNNEISEKSEIFDDQFSVERPDGSNFTLKIRSTKLEDSAMYFCASSGRTSSYEQYFGPGTRLTVT.

This chain's CDR3 is CASSVASDSQYF. The CDR3 region has the DNA TGTGCCAGCAGCGTAGCTAGTGACTCGCAGTATTTT. The J gene is TRBJ2-3, the V gene TRBV9; D call uncertain. The CDR3 spans 12 residues. The germline V gene encodes CDR1 SGDLS and CDR2 YYNGEE. The V end lost 0 bases, the J end lost 10 bases, and 9 bases lay between the germline ends.

The chain links TRBV5-5 to TRBJ1-2; 8 bases are shared with TRBD1. The CDR3 consists of 14 residues. Germline loops: CDR1 SGHKS, CDR2 YYEKEE (reference sequence). The J segment lost 6 bases and the V segment lost 4 bases, leaving 8 bases of the junction unmatched. The CDR3 nucleotides are TGTGCCAGCAGCCCATCGACAGGGGCGGATGGCTACACCTTC. This translates into CASSPSTGADGYTF.

The V call is TRBV7-3, the J call TRBJ2-5; 8 bases align to TRBD1. Germline lookup yields CDR1 SGHTA and CDR2 FQGTGA. The CDR3 consists of 15 residues. Trimming took 3 bases from V and 1 from J; bases not matched to a gene: 4. The DNA of the CDR3 is TGTGCCAGCAGCTTGAAACAGGGGGGCCAAGAGACCCAGTACTTC. Protein: CASSLKQGGQETQYF.